The table lists the clone carrying this TCR beta chain with a few counts. TCRdb processed the 5' RACE reads anew with MiXCR; each CDR3 protein has one entry. The sample yields 80,000 to 100,000 distinct CDR3 sequences, 8% to 10% seen once. The data were taken from a study of T cells after yellow fever vaccination. Study-level information: Preparing low-cell-number fractions relied on SMART-Seq v4 Ultra Low Input. Overall study results and limits: A faster peak, day 5 versus 15, was reached by the weaker secondary response. Post-booster repertoires contained most primary-vaccination clones again (roughly 96% CD4, over 70% CD8).

Sample: CD8+ T cells not binding an NS4B(214-222) dextramer, sorted from PBMCs, taken roughly 14 days after the first yellow fever vaccination. The TCR sequence derives from a man aged 18 to 35 who received the YFV17D yellow fever vaccine.

Here the CDR3 reads CATFTSGASYNEQFF. The CDR3 DNA reads TGTGCCACCTTCACTAGCGGGGCCTCCTACAATGAGCAGTTCTTC. The rearrangement uses TRBV10-3 and TRBJ2-1, with 10 bases that match TRBD2. Germline loops: CDR1 ENHRY, CDR2 SYGVKD. V shed 10 bases and J 0 bases; nucleotides not matched to a gene: 6. The CDR3 consists of 15 residues.